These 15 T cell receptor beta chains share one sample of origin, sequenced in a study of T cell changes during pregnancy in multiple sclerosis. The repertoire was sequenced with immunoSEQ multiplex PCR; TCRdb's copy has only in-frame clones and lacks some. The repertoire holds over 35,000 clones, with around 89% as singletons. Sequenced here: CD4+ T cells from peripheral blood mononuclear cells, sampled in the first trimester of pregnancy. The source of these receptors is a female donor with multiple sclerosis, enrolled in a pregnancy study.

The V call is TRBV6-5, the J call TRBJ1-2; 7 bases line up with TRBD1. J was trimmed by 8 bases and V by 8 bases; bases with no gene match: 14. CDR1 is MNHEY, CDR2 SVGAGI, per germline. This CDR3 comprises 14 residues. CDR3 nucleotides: TGTGCCAGCCGACCAGGGGGGATGCGCCGCGGCTACACCTTC. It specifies CASRPGGMRRGYTF.

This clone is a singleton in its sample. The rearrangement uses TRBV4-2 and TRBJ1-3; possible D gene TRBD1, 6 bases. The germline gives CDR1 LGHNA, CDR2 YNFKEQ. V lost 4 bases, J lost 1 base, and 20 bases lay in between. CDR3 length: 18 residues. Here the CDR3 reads CASSLQNPATGSGNTIYF. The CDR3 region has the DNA TGTGCCAGCAGCCTACAAAACCCCGCAACAGGGTCTGGAAACACCATATATTTT.

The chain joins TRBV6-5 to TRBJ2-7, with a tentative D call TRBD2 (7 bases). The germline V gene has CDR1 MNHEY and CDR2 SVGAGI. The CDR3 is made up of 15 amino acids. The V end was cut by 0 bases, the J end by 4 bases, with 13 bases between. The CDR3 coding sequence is TGTGCCAGCAGTTACTCGGGGGGGCCGCTGTACGAGCAGTACTTC. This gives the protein CASSYSGGPLYEQYF.

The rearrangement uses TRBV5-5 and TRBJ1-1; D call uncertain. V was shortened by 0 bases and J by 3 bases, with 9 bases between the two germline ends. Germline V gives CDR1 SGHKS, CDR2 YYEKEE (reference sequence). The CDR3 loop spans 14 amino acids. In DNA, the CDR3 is TGTGCCAGCAGCTTGGGAGGCGGGTACACTGAAGCTTTCTTT. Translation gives CASSLGGGYTEAFF.

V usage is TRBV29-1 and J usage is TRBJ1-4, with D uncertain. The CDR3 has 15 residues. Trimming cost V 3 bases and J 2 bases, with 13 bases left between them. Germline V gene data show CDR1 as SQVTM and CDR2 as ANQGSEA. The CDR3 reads CSVEPASGTNEKLFF. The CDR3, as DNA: TGCAGCGTTGAGCCGGCGAGCGGGACTAATGAAAAACTGTTTTTT.

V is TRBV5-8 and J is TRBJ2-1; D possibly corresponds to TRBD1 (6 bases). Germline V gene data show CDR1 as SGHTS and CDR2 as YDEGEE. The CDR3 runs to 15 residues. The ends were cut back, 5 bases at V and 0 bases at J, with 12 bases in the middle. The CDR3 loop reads CASRERGGSYNEQFF. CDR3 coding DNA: TGTGCCAGCAGGGAGCGAGGGGGCTCCTACAATGAGCAGTTCTTC.

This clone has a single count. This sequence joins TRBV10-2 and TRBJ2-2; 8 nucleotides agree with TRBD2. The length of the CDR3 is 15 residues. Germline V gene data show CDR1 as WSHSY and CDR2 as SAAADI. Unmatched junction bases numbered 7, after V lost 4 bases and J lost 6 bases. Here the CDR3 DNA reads TGCGCCAGCAGTGTTACCGGGAGGGCCGCCGGGGAGCTGTTTTTT. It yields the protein CASSVTGRAAGELFF.

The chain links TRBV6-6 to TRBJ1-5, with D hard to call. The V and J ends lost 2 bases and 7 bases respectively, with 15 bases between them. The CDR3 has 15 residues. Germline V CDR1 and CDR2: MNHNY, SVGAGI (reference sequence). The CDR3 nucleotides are TGTGCCAGCAGTTACGCAGCCGGGAGCAGCCAGCCCCAGCATTTT. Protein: CASSYAAGSSQPQHF.

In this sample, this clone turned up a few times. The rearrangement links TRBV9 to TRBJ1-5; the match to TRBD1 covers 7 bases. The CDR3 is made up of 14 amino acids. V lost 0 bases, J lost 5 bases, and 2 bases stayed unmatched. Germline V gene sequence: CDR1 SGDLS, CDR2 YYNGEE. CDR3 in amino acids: CASSVDQGDQPQHF. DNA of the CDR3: TGTGCCAGCAGCGTAGACCAGGGGGATCAGCCCCAGCATTTT.

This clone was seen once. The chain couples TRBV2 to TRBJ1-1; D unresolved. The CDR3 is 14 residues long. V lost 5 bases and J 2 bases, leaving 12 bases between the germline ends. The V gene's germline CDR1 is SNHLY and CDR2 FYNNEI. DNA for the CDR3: TGTGCCAGCAGTCCCAGAGTGGGCAACACTGAAGCTTTCTTT. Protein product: CASSPRVGNTEAFF.

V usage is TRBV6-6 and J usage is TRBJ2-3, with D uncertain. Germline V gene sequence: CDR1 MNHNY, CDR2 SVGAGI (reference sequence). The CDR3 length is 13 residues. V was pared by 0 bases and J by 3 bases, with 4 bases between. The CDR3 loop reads CASSYSLTDTQYF. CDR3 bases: TGTGCCAGCAGTTACTCCCTTACAGATACGCAGTATTTT.

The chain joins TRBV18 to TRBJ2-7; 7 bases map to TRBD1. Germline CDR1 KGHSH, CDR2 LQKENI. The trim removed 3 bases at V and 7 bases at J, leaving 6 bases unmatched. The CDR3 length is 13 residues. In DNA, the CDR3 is TGTGCCAGCTCACCCCCGACAGGGCAGGAGCAGTACTTC. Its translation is CASSPPTGQEQYF. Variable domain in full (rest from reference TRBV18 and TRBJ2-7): NAGVMQNPRHLVRRRGQEARLRCSPMKGHSHVYWYRQLPEEGLKFMVYLQKENIIDESGMPKERFSAEFPKEGPSILRIQQVVRGDSAAYFCASSPPTGQEQYFGPGTRLTVT.

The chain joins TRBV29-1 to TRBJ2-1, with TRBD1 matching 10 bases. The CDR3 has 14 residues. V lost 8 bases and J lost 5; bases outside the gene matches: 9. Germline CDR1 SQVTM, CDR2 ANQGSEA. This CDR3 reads CSFRGTGANNEQFF. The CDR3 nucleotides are TGCAGCTTCAGGGGGACAGGGGCGAACAATGAGCAGTTCTTC.

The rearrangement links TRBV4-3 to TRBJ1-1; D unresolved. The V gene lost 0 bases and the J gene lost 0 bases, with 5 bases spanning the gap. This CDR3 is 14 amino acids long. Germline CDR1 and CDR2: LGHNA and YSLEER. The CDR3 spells CASSQDSVNTEAFF. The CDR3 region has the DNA TGCGCCAGCAGCCAAGATTCGGTGAACACTGAAGCTTTCTTT.

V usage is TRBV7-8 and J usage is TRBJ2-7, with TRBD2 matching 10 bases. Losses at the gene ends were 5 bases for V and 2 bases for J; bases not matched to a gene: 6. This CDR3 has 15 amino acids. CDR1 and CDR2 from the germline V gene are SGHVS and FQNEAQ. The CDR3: CASSPRTSGAYEQYF. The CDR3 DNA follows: TGTGCCAGCAGCCCGCGGACTAGCGGAGCCTACGAGCAGTACTTC.